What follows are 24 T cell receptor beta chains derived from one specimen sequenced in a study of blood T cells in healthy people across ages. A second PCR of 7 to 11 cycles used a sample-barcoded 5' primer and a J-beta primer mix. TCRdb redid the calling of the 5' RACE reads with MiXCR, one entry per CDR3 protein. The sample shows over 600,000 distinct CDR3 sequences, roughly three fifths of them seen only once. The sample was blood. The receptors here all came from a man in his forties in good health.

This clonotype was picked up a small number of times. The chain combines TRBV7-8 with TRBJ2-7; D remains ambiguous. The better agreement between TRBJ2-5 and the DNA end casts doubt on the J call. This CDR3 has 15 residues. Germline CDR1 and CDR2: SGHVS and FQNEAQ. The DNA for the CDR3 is TGTGCCAGCAGCCCCGTGCGTTTGGTTAGGGAGACCCAGTACTTC. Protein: CASSPVRLVRETQYF.

The CDR3: CASSLDRAGREYEQFF. In DNA form, the CDR3 reads TGTGCCAGCAGCTTAGATCGGGCTGGGCGGGAATATGAGCAGTTCTTC. This chain links TRBV11-2 with TRBJ2-1, with D possibly TRBD2 on 6 matching bases. CDR1 and CDR2 from the germline V gene are SGHAT and FQNNGV. The CDR3 is made up of 16 amino acids. V was pared by 0 bases and J by 8 bases, with 17 bases between.

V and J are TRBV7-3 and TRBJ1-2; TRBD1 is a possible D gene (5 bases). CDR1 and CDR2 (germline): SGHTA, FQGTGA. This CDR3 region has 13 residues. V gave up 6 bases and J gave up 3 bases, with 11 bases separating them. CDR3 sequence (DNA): TGTGCCAGCAGGGGAGGGGAAGACTATGGCTACACCTTC. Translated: CASRGGEDYGYTF.

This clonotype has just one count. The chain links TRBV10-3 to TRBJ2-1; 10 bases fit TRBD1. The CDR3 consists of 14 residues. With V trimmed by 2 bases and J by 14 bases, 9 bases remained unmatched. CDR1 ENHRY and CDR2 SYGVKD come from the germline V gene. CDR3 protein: CAISEATQGTGEFF. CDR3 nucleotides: TGTGCCATCAGTGAGGCGACTCAGGGGACAGGGGAGTTCTTC.

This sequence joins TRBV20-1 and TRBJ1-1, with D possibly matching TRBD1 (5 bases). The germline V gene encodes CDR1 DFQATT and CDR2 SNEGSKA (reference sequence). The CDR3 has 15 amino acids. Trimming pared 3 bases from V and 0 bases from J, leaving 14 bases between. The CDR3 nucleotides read TGCAGTGCTAGTCAGGGACCGCTGGTGAACACTGAAGCTTTCTTT. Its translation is CSASQGPLVNTEAFF.

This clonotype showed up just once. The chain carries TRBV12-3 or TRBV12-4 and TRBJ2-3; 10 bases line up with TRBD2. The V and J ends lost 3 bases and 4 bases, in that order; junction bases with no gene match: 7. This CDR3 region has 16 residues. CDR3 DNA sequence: TGTGCCAGCAGTTTTGGGGCTAGCGGGAGTCCAGATACGCAGTATTTT. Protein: CASSFGASGSPDTQYF.

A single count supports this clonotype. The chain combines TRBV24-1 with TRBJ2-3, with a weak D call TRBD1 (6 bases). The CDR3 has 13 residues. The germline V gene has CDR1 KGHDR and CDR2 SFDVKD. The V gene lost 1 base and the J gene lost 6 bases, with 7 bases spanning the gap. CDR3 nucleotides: TGTGCCACCAGTGATTTTCAGGGGGATACGCAGTATTTT. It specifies CATSDFQGDTQYF.

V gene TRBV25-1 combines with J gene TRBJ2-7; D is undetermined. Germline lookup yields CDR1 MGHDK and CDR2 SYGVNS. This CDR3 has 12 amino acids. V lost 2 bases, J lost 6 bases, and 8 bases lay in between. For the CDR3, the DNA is TGTGCCAGCAGTGAAAATTTGGTCGAGCAGTACTTC. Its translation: CASSENLVEQYF.

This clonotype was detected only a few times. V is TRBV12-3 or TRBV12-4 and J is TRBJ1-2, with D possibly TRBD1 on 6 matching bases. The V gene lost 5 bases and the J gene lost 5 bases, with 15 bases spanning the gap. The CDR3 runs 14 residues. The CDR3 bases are TGTGCCAGCAGTACCCTTAGGGGGTCTTATGGCTACACCTTC. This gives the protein CASSTLRGSYGYTF.

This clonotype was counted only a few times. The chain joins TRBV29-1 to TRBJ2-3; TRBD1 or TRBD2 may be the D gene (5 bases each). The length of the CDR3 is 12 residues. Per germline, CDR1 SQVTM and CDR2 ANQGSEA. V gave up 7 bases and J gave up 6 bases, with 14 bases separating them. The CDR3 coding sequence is TGCAGCGGCGCGAGGGACCGGGATACGCAGTATTTT. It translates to CSGARDRDTQYF.

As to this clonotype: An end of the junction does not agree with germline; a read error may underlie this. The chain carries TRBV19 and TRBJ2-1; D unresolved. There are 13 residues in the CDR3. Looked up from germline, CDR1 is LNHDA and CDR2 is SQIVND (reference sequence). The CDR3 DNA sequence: TGTGCCAGCAGTATGGTTCTGAGAGGTGAGCAGTTCTTC. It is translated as CASSMVLRGEQFF.

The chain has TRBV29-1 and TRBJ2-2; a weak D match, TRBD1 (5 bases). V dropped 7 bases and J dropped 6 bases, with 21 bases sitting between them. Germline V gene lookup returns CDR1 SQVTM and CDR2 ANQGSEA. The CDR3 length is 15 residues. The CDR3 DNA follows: TGCAGCGCCACAAGGATTGGGGCGCTATCCGGGGAGCTGTTTTTT. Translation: CSATRIGALSGELFF.

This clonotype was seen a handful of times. CDR3 residues: CASSLGPESQETQYF. The CDR3 region has the DNA TGTGCCAGCAGCTTAGGGCCAGAAAGCCAAGAGACCCAGTACTTC. The V gene is TRBV7-9, the J gene TRBJ2-5; D unclear. Per the germline V gene, CDR1 is SEHNR and CDR2 is FQNEAQ (reference sequence). V was clipped by 1 base and J by 1 base, with 10 bases between them. The CDR3 is 15 residues long.

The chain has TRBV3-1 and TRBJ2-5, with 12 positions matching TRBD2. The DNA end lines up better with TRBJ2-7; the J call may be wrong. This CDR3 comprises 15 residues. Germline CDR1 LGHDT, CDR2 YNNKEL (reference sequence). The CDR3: CASGRTSGAPYEQYF. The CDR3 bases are TGTGCCAGCGGACGGACTAGCGGGGCACCCTACGAGCAGTACTTC.

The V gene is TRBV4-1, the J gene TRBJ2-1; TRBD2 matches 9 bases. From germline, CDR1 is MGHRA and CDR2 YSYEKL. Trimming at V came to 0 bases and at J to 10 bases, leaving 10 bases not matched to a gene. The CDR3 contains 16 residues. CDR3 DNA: TGCGCCAGCAGCCAAGATCAGGCGGGAGGGCCGAGGGAGCAGTTCTTC. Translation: CASSQDQAGGPREQFF.

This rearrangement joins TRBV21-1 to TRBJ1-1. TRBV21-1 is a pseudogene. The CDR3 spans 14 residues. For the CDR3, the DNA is TGTGCCAGCAGTTTGACAGTCCCGAACACTGAAGCTTTCTTT. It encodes CASSLTVPNTEAFF.

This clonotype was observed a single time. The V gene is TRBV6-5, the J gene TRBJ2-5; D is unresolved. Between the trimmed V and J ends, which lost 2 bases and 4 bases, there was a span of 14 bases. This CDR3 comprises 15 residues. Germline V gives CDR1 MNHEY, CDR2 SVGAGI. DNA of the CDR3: TGTGCCAGCAGTTACACGCATTTCTCCGGAGAGACCCAGTACTTC. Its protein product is CASSYTHFSGETQYF.

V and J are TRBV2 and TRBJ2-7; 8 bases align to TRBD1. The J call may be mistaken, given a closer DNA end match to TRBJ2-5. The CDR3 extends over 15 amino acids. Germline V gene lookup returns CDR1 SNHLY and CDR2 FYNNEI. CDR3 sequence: CASSGGDRNQETQYF. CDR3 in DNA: TGTGCCAGCAGTGGGGGGGACAGGAACCAAGAGACCCAGTACTTC.

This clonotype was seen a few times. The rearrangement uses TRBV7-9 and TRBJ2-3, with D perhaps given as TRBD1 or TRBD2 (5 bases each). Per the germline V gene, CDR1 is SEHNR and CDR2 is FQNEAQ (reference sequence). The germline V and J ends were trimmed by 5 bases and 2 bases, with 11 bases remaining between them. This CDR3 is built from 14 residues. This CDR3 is CASSQGPHTDTQYF. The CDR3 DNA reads TGTGCCAGCAGCCAGGGACCACACACAGATACGCAGTATTTT.

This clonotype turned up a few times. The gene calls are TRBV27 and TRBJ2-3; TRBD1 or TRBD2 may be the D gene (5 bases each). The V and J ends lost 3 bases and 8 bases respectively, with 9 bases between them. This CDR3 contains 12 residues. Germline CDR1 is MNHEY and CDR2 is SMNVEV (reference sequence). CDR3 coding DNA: TGTGCCAGCAGTTTGCTGGGGACTACGCAGTATTTT. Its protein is CASSLLGTTQYF.

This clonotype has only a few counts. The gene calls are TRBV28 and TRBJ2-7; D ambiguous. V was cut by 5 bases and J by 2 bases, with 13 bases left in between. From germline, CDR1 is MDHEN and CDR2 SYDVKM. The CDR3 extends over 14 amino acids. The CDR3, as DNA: TGTGCCAGCAGTCCACCTAGGGCCCCCTACGAGCAGTACTTC. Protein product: CASSPPRAPYEQYF.

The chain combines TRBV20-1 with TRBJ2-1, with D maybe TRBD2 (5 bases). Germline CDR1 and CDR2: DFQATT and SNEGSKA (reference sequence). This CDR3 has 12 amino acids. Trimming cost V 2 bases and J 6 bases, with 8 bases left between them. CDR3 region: CSARNGVNEQFF. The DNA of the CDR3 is TGCAGTGCTAGAAACGGGGTCAATGAGCAGTTCTTC.

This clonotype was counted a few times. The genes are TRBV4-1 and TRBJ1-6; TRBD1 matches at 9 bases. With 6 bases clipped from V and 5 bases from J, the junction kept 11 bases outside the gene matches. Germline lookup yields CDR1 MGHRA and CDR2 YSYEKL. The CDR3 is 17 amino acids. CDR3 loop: CASRITKDRGNNSPLHF. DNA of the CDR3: TGCGCCAGCAGGATCACGAAGGACAGGGGAAATAATTCACCCCTCCACTTT.

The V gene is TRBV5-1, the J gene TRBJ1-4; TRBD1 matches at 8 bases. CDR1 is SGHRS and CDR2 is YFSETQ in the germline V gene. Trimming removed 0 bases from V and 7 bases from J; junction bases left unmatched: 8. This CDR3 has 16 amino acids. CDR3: CASSLAYRGISEKLFF. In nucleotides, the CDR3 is TGCGCCAGCAGCTTGGCCTACAGGGGGATCAGTGAAAAACTGTTTTTT.